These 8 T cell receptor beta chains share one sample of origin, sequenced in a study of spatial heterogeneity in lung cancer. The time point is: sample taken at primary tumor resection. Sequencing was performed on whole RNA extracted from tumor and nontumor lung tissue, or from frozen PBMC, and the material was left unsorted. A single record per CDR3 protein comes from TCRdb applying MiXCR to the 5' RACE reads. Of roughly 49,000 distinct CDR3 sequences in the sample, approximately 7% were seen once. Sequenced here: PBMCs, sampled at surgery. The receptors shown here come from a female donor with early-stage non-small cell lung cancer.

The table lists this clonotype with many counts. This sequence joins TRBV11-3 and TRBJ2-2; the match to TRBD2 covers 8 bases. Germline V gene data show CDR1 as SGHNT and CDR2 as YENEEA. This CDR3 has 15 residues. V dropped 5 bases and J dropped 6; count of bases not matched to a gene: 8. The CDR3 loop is CASSPGRVLSGELFF. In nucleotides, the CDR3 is TGTGCCAGCAGCCCCGGGAGGGTCCTCTCCGGGGAGCTGTTTTTT.

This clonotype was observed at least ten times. The CDR3 protein is CSASFSWGGELFF. DNA of the CDR3: TGCAGTGCTAGTTTCTCCTGGGGCGGGGAGCTGTTTTTT. V is TRBV20-1 and J is TRBJ2-2; D is ambiguous. CDR3 length equals 13 residues. V lost 3 bases, J lost 7 bases, and 12 bases lay in between. Germline lookup yields CDR1 DFQATT and CDR2 SNEGSKA (reference sequence).

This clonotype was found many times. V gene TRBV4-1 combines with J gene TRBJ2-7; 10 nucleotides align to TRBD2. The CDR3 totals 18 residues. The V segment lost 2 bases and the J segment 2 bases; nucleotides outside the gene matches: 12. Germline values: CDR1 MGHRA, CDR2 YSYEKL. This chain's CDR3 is CASSQSSLAGAVAYEQYF. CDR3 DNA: TGCGCCAGCAGCCAAAGTAGTCTAGCGGGGGCCGTAGCCTACGAGCAGTACTTC.

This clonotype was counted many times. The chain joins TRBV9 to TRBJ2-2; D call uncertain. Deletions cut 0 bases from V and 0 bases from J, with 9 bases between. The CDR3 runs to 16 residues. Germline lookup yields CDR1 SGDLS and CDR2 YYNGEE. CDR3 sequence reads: CASSVDSGPNTGELFF. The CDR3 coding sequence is TGTGCCAGCAGCGTAGATTCCGGGCCGAACACCGGGGAGCTGTTTTTT.

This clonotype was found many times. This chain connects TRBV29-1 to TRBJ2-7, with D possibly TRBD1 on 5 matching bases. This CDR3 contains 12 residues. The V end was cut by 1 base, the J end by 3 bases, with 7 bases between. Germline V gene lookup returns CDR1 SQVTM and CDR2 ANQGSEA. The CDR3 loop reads CSVEGQGYEQYF. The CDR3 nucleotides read TGCAGCGTTGAAGGCCAGGGCTACGAGCAGTACTTC.

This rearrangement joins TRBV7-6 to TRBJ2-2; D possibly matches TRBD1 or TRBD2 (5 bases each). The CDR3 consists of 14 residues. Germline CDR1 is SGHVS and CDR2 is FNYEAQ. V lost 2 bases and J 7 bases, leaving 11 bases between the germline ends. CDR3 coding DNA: TGTGCCAGCAGCTTACGGGGCCCCCTCGGGGAGCTGTTTTTT. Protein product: CASSLRGPLGELFF.

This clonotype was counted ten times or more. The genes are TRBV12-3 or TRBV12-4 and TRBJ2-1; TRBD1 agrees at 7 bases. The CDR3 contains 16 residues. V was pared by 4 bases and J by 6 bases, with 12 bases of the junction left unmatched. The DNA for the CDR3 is TGTGCCAGCAGTTCGACGATCTTCGACAGGGCCAATGAGCAGTTCTTC. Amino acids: CASSSTIFDRANEQFF.

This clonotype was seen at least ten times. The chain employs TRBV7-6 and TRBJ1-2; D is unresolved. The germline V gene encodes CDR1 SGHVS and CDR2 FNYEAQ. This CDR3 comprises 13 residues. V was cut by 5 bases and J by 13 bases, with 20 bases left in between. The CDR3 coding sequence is TGTGCCAGCAGCCTCCGGCCACTTCAGGACTTCACCTTC. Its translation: CASSLRPLQDFTF.